The 18 T cell receptor beta chains below were found in one sample sequenced in a study of blood T cells in healthy people across ages. Combining a sample-barcoded 5' primer with a J-beta primer mix, a second PCR ran for roughly 7 to 11 cycles. One entry per CDR3 protein, called by TCRdb with MiXCR from the 5' RACE reads. The sample holds 1.5 million to 2 million distinct CDR3 sequences; about 30% are singletons and the top ten take 7.7%. Source material: blood. Receptors originate from a woman aged 25 to 39 in good health.

This clonotype was seen a handful of times. This chain connects TRBV29-1 to TRBJ1-1; possibly TRBD1 for D (5 bases). The CDR3 is made up of 13 amino acids. Trimming removed 7 bases at V and 1 base at J, with 13 bases between. Per the germline V gene, CDR1 is SQVTM and CDR2 is ANQGSEA. In nucleotides, the CDR3 is TGCAGCGCCCGCACGGGGGAGAACACTGAAGCTTTCTTT. Its protein product is CSARTGENTEAFF.

This clonotype was picked up a small number of times. The chain links TRBV18 to TRBJ2-5; 10 positions agree with TRBD1. CDR1 is KGHSH, CDR2 LQKENI, per germline. The CDR3 runs to 14 residues. V gave up 7 bases and J gave up 0 bases; unmatched junction bases: 2. The CDR3 here is CASWGQGHQETQYF. In DNA form, the CDR3 reads TGTGCCAGCTGGGGACAGGGGCACCAAGAGACCCAGTACTTC.

The CDR3 coding sequence is TGTGCCAGCAGCTTAGTATTAGGGGATGGACGCTCTGGGGCCAACGTCCTGACTTTC. The encoded protein is CASSLVLGDGRSGANVLTF. V usage is TRBV7-2 and J usage is TRBJ2-6; possible D gene TRBD1, 5 bases. The CDR3 spans 19 residues. V lost 1 base to trimming and J lost 0 bases, with 16 bases between them. Per germline, CDR1 SGHTA and CDR2 FQGNSA.

The chain employs TRBV7-6 and TRBJ2-1; 8 bases match TRBD1. The germline V gene encodes CDR1 SGHVS and CDR2 FNYEAQ. V lost 1 base and J lost 6; bases outside the gene matches: 5. The CDR3 extends over 15 amino acids. Here the CDR3 DNA reads TGTGCCAGCAGCTTAGGTCAGGGGGCAACCAATGAGCAGTTCTTC. Translation: CASSLGQGATNEQFF. The full variable domain, with the rest looked up from reference TRBV7-6 and TRBJ2-1, is GAGVSQSPRYKVTKRGQDVALRCDPISGHVSLYWYRQALGQGPEFLTYFNYEAQQDKSGLPNDRFSAERPEGSISTLTIQRTEQRDSAMYRCASSLGQGATNEQFFGPGTRLTVL.

Only a few counts were recorded for this clonotype. CDR3 sequence reads: CASSNVAVEQYF. In DNA, the CDR3 is TGTGCCAGCAGTAACGTGGCTGTCGAGCAGTACTTC. The chain links TRBV3-1 to TRBJ2-7; D not certain. The CDR3 sequence is 12 residues long. The V end lost 6 bases, the J end lost 6 bases, and 12 bases lay between the germline ends. Germline CDR1 and CDR2: LGHDT and YNNKEL (reference sequence).

The chain links TRBV5-5 to TRBJ1-4, with 8 positions matching TRBD1. This CDR3 contains 14 residues. The junction had 4 bases not matched to a gene; V was cut back by 4 bases and J by 5 bases. CDR1 is SGHKS, CDR2 YYEKEE, per germline (reference sequence). This CDR3 is CASSRGQENEKLFF. The DNA for the CDR3 is TGTGCCAGCAGCCGGGGACAGGAAAATGAAAAACTGTTTTTT.

In its sample, this clonotype was seen a few times. V usage is TRBV6-6 and J usage is TRBJ2-7, with TRBD1 matching over 9 bases. CDR3 length: 13 amino acids. V was pared by 8 bases and J by 6 bases, with 8 bases of the junction left unmatched. Germline CDR1 is MNHNY and CDR2 is SVGAGI (reference sequence). This chain's CDR3 is CASEGQGRGEQYF. CDR3 nucleotides: TGTGCCAGCGAGGGACAGGGACGGGGCGAGCAGTACTTC.

Ten or more counts support this clonotype. The rearrangement joins TRBV29-1 to TRBJ2-6, with 7 bases identical to TRBD1. The trim removed 6 bases at V and 2 bases at J, leaving 1 base unmatched. CDR1 and CDR2 (germline): SQVTM, ANQGSEA. The CDR3 sequence is 13 residues long. As DNA, the CDR3 is TGCAGCGTAGGACAGGCTGGGGCCAACGTCCTGACTTTC. It encodes CSVGQAGANVLTF.

This clonotype was detected a few times. CDR3 sequence (DNA): TGCGCCAGTGCGGGACAAACCGGGAATGAGCAGTTCTTC. Translation: CASAGQTGNEQFF. V is TRBV5-1 and J is TRBJ2-1; D is possibly TRBD1 or TRBD2 (6 bases each). V was pared by 8 bases and J by 7 bases, with 16 bases between. The CDR3 sequence is 13 residues long. Germline V gene lookup returns CDR1 SGHRS and CDR2 YFSETQ.

In this sample, this clonotype turned up a few times. The rearrangement joins TRBV4-1 to TRBJ1-1; TRBD1 aligns across 9 bases. Germline V gene sequence: CDR1 MGHRA, CDR2 YSYEKL. This CDR3 region has 18 residues. V dropped 2 bases and J dropped 1; count of bases not matched to a gene: 11. CDR3: CASSQSTTGTGRNTEAFF. In DNA, the CDR3 is TGCGCCAGCAGCCAATCGACCACCGGGACAGGGCGGAACACTGAAGCTTTCTTT.

The J gene is TRBJ2-4, the V gene TRBV14, with 8 nucleotides matching TRBD2. Germline loops: CDR1 SGHDN, CDR2 FVKESK. This CDR3 region has 19 residues. The trim removed 0 bases at V and 3 bases at J, leaving 13 bases unmatched. The chain's CDR3 is CASSQDRSGGSLSKNIQYF. CDR3 sequence (DNA): TGTGCCAGCAGCCAAGACCGATCGGGAGGGAGTTTGAGCAAAAACATTCAGTACTTC.

The V call is TRBV5-1, the J call TRBJ1-2; D gene unclear. The CDR3 is 14 residues long. Trimming stripped 4 bases from V and 2 bases from J, with 12 bases between. Looked up from germline, CDR1 is SGHRS and CDR2 is YFSETQ. The CDR3 bases are TGCGCCAGCAGCCTCTATGACTTGAACTATGGCTACACCTTC. This sequence encodes CASSLYDLNYGYTF. Drawing the rest from reference TRBV5-1 and TRBJ1-2, the complete variable domain is KAGVTQTPRYLIKTRGQQVTLSCSPISGHRSVSWYQQTPGQGLQFLFEYFSETQRNKGNFPGRFSGRQFSNSRSEMNVSTLELGDSALYLCASSLYDLNYGYTFGSGTRLTVV.

This clonotype came up a few times. The V gene is TRBV10-3, the J gene TRBJ2-7; D is uncertain. This CDR3 has 15 residues. The germline CDR1 and CDR2 sequences are ENHRY and SYGVKD. V dropped 0 bases and J dropped 0 bases, with 9 bases sitting between them. The chain's CDR3 is CAISESKGRSYEQYF. The CDR3 DNA reads as TGTGCCATCAGTGAGTCTAAGGGCCGCTCCTACGAGCAGTACTTC.

This clonotype came up a few times. This chain joins TRBV20-1 and TRBJ2-1; perhaps TRBD2 as D (6 bases). The CDR3 extends over 14 amino acids. Per the germline V gene, CDR1 is DFQATT and CDR2 is SNEGSKA (reference sequence). The V end was cut by 1 base, the J end by 8 bases, with 15 bases between. The CDR3 loop is CSARGAAGKDEQFF. In DNA, the CDR3 is TGCAGTGCTAGAGGGGCGGCGGGGAAGGATGAGCAGTTCTTC.

Many counts were recorded for this clonotype. The V gene is TRBV10-3, the J gene TRBJ1-5, with D unclear. The CDR3 runs to 13 residues. Trimming pared 3 bases from V and 1 base from J, leaving 4 bases between. CDR1 and CDR2 (germline): ENHRY, SYGVKD. CDR3 in amino acids: CAISDQSNQPQHF. The CDR3 DNA follows: TGTGCCATCAGTGACCAGAGCAATCAGCCCCAGCATTTT.

This clonotype was seen at least ten times. V and J are TRBV6-5 and TRBJ2-7; 12 positions agree with TRBD1. Germline-derived CDR1 and CDR2 are MNHEY and SVGAGI. The V gene end was trimmed by 2 bases and the J gene end by 3 bases; junction bases not matched to a gene: 2. CDR3 length: 15 residues. DNA of the CDR3: TGTGCCAGCAGTTACGGGACAGGGGGCTTCTACGAGCAGTACTTC. This translates into CASSYGTGGFYEQYF.

The V call is TRBV6-2 or TRBV6-3, the J call TRBJ1-1; tentative D call: TRBD1 (5 bases). Trimming shortened V by 7 bases and J by 0 bases, and 15 bases separated the two germline ends. Germline V CDR1 and CDR2: MNHEY, SVGEGT. The CDR3 runs to 15 residues. The CDR3, as DNA: TGTGCCAGCACCCGAAGGGGAGGTGTGAACACTGAAGCTTTCTTT. This codes for CASTRRGGVNTEAFF.

This clonotype appeared a few times. V gene TRBV6-5 combines with J gene TRBJ2-3; unclear D gene. Germline assignment: CDR1 MNHEY and CDR2 SVGAGI. The CDR3 totals 16 residues. Between the trimmed V and J ends, which lost 5 bases and 3 bases, there was a span of 18 bases. The CDR3 protein is CASSQYRSRPTDTQYF. The CDR3 bases are TGTGCCAGCAGTCAATATCGGTCTCGCCCGACAGATACGCAGTATTTT.